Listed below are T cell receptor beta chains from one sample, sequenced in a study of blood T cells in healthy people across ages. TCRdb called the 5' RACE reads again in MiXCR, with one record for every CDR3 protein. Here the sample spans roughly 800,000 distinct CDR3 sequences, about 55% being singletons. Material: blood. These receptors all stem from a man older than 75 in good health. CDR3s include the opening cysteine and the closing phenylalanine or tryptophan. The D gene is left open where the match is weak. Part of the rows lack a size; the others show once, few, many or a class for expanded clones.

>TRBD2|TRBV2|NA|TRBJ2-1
TGTGCCAGCAGGGATAGCGGGAGTCGGAATGAGCAGTTCTTC
CASRDSGSRNEQFF
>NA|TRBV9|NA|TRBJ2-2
TGTGCCAGCAGCGTAGCACTTTACACCGGGGAGCTGTTTTTT
CASSVALYTGELFF
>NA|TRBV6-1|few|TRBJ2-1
TGTGCCAGCAGGACTCCGGGCGAGCAGTTCTTC
CASRTPGEQFF
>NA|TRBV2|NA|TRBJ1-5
TGTGCCAGCAGTGAAGTCCCCACTCCCCAGCATTTT
CASSEVPTPQHF
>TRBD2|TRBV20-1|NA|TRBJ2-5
TGCAGTGCTAGAGATATGCGGGAGGGCCGGAATGAGCAGTACTTC
CSARDMREGRNEQYF
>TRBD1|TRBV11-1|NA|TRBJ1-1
TGTGCCAGCAGATGGGACAGGAACACTGAAGCTTTCTTT
CASRWDRNTEAFF
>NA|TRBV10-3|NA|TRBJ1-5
TGTGCCATCAGCGGGACACTGTCAACGCCCCAGCATTTT
CAISGTLSTPQHF
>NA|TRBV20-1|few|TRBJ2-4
TGCAGTGCTAGAGATCGCAGGGGGGGCAAAAGGGACATTCAGTACTTC
CSARDRRGGKRDIQYF
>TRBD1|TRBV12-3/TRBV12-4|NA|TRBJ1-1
TGTGCCAGCAGAGATCAGGGGGAATACACTGAAGCTTTCTTT
CASRDQGEYTEAFF
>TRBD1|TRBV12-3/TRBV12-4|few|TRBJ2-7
TGTGCCAGCAGCCCCGGGACAGGGATTTACCCAAGATACGAGCAGTACTTC
CASSPGTGIYPRYEQYF
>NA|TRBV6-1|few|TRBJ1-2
TGTGCCAGCAGTCTCGGGCTGGCGGGTGGCTACACCTTC
CASSLGLAGGYTF
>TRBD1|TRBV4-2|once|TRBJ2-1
TGTGCCAGCAGCCAGACGGACAGGAATGAGCAGTTCTTC
CASSQTDRNEQFF
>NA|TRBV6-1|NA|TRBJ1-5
TGTGCCAGCAGTGAAAGCGGGATCGGCAATCAGCCCCAGCATTTT
CASSESGIGNQPQHF
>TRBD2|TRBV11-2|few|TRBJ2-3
TGTGCCAGCAGCACGGACCCCGGAGCGGGAGGGGAACACAGATACGCGTATTTT
CASSTDPGAGGEHRYAYF
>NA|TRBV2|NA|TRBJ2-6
TGTGCCAGCAGTGAATTCAGGGGGGGGTATTCCGGGGCCAACGTCCTGACTTTC
CASSEFRGGYSGANVLTF
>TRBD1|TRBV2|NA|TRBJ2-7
TGTGCCAGCATAACGACAGGGACCTACGAGCAGTACTTC
CASITTGTYEQYF
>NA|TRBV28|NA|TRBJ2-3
TGTGCCAGCAGTCTCCCCACTAGCAGAGGAAGCACAGATACGCAGTATTTT
CASSLPTSRGSTDTQYF
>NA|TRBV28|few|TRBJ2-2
TGTGCCAGCAGACCACTAGCGAACACCGGGGAGCTGTTTTTT
CASRPLANTGELFF
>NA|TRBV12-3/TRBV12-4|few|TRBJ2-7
TGTGCCAGCAGCCCCGGACAGAAAGTCTACGAGCAGTACTTC
CASSPGQKVYEQYF
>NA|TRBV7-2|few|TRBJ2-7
TGTGCCAGCAGCTTAGCCAGGGTAGTCTACGAGCAGTACTTC
CASSLARVVYEQYF
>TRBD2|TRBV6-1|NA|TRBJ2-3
TGTGCCAGCAGAGGGACTAGCGGGAGGGAGCACAGATACGCGTATTTT
CASRGTSGREHRYAYF
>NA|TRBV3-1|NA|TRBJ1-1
TGTGCCAGCAGCCAAGTTGGGGCAGGGGCTGAAGCTTTCTTT
CASSQVGAGAEAFF
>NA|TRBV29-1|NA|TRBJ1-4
TGCAGCGTTTTTTCAGGGGATGAAAAACTGTTTTTT
CSVFSGDEKLFF
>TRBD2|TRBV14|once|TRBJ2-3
TGTGCCAGCAGCCTGCTAGCGGGGGCCTTTGCTAGCACAGATACGCAGTATTTT
CASSLLAGAFASTDTQYF
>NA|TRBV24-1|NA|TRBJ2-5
TGTGCCACCAGTGATCCAACGGGGGCCCAGTACTTC
CATSDPTGAQYF
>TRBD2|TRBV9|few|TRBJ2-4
TGTGCCAGCAGCGTAGCTAGCGGGAGTACACAGGACATTCAGTACTTC
CASSVASGSTQDIQYF
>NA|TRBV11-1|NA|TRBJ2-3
TGTGCCAGCAGCTCCCCCTCGGAGCCGAAAGTACCGGATACGCAGTATTTT
CASSSPSEPKVPDTQYF
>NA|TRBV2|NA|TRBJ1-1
TGTGCCAGCAGGTCAAACAGCATTATGGACACTGAAGCTTTCTTT
CASRSNSIMDTEAFF
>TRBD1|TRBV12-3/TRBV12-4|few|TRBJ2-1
TGTGCCAGCAGGCCCGACAGGGTGGAGTTCTTC
CASRPDRVEFF
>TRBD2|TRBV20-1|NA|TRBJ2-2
TGCAGTGCCCCACGTAGCGGGAGGTCCGCGGGGACCGGGGAGCTGTTTTTT
CSAPRSGRSAGTGELFF
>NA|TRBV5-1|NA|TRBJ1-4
TGCGCCAGCAGCTTGGCCTTGGGGTTTAATGAAAAACTGTTTTTT
CASSLALGFNEKLFF
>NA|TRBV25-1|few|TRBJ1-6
TGTGCCAGCAGTGGGACGGGCCTTAATTCACCCCTCCACTTT
CASSGTGLNSPLHF
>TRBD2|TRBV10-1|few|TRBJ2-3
TGCGCCAGCAGTGAATCTCTAGCGGACCGGGGCAGATACGCGTATTTT
CASSESLADRGRYAYF
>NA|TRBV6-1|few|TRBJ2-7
TGTGCCAGCAGTGCCCAAGGGGGACGGAGTATGTACGAGCAGTACTTC
CASSAQGGRSMYEQYF
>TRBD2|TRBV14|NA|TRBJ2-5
TGTGCCAGCAGCCAAGTGGGGCCTGGGGGACTAGCGGGAGAAGAGACCCAGTACTTC
CASSQVGPGGLAGEETQYF
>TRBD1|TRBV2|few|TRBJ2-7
TGTGCCAGCAGGGACAGGGGATTATCCGAGCAGTACTTC
CASRDRGLSEQYF
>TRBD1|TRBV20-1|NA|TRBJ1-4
TGCAGTGCTAGGCCTCCGGGACAGATCTCCCGTGAACTGTTTTTT
CSARPPGQISRELFF
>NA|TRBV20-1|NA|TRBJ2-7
TGCAGTGCTAGAGATGGGAGAGGGATCAACGAGCAGTACTTC
CSARDGRGINEQYF
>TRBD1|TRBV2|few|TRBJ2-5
TGTGCCAGCAGTTGGGACAGGGGCGCGGAGACCCAGTACTTC
CASSWDRGAETQYF
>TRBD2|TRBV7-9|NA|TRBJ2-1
TGTGCCAGCAGCCCTCCCACGGGACTAGCGGGAACCAATGAGCAGTTCTTC
CASSPPTGLAGTNEQFF
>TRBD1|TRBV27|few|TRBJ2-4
TGTGCCAGCAGTGCCTGGACAGGGGCGACAAAAAACATTCAGTACTTC
CASSAWTGATKNIQYF